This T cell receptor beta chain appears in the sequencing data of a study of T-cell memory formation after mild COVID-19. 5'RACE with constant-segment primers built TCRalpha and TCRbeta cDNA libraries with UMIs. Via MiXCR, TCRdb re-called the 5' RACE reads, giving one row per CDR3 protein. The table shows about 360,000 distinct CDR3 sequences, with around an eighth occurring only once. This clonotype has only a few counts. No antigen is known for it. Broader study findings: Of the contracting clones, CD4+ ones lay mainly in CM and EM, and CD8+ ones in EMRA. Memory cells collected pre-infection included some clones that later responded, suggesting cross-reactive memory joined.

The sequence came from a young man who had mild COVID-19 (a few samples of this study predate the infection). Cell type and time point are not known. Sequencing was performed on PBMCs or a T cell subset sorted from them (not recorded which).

This chain's CDR3 is CATSDPVLDRGLLDEQYV. CDR3 bases: TGTGCCACCAGTGACCCCGTTTTGGACAGGGGGCTTCTCGACGAGCAGTACGTC. V usage is TRBV24-1 and J usage is TRBJ2-7; 11 nucleotides align to TRBD1. Germline V gene data show CDR1 as KGHDR and CDR2 as SFDVKD. The CDR3 runs to 18 residues. V was clipped by 4 bases and J by 5 bases; unmatched bases: 15.